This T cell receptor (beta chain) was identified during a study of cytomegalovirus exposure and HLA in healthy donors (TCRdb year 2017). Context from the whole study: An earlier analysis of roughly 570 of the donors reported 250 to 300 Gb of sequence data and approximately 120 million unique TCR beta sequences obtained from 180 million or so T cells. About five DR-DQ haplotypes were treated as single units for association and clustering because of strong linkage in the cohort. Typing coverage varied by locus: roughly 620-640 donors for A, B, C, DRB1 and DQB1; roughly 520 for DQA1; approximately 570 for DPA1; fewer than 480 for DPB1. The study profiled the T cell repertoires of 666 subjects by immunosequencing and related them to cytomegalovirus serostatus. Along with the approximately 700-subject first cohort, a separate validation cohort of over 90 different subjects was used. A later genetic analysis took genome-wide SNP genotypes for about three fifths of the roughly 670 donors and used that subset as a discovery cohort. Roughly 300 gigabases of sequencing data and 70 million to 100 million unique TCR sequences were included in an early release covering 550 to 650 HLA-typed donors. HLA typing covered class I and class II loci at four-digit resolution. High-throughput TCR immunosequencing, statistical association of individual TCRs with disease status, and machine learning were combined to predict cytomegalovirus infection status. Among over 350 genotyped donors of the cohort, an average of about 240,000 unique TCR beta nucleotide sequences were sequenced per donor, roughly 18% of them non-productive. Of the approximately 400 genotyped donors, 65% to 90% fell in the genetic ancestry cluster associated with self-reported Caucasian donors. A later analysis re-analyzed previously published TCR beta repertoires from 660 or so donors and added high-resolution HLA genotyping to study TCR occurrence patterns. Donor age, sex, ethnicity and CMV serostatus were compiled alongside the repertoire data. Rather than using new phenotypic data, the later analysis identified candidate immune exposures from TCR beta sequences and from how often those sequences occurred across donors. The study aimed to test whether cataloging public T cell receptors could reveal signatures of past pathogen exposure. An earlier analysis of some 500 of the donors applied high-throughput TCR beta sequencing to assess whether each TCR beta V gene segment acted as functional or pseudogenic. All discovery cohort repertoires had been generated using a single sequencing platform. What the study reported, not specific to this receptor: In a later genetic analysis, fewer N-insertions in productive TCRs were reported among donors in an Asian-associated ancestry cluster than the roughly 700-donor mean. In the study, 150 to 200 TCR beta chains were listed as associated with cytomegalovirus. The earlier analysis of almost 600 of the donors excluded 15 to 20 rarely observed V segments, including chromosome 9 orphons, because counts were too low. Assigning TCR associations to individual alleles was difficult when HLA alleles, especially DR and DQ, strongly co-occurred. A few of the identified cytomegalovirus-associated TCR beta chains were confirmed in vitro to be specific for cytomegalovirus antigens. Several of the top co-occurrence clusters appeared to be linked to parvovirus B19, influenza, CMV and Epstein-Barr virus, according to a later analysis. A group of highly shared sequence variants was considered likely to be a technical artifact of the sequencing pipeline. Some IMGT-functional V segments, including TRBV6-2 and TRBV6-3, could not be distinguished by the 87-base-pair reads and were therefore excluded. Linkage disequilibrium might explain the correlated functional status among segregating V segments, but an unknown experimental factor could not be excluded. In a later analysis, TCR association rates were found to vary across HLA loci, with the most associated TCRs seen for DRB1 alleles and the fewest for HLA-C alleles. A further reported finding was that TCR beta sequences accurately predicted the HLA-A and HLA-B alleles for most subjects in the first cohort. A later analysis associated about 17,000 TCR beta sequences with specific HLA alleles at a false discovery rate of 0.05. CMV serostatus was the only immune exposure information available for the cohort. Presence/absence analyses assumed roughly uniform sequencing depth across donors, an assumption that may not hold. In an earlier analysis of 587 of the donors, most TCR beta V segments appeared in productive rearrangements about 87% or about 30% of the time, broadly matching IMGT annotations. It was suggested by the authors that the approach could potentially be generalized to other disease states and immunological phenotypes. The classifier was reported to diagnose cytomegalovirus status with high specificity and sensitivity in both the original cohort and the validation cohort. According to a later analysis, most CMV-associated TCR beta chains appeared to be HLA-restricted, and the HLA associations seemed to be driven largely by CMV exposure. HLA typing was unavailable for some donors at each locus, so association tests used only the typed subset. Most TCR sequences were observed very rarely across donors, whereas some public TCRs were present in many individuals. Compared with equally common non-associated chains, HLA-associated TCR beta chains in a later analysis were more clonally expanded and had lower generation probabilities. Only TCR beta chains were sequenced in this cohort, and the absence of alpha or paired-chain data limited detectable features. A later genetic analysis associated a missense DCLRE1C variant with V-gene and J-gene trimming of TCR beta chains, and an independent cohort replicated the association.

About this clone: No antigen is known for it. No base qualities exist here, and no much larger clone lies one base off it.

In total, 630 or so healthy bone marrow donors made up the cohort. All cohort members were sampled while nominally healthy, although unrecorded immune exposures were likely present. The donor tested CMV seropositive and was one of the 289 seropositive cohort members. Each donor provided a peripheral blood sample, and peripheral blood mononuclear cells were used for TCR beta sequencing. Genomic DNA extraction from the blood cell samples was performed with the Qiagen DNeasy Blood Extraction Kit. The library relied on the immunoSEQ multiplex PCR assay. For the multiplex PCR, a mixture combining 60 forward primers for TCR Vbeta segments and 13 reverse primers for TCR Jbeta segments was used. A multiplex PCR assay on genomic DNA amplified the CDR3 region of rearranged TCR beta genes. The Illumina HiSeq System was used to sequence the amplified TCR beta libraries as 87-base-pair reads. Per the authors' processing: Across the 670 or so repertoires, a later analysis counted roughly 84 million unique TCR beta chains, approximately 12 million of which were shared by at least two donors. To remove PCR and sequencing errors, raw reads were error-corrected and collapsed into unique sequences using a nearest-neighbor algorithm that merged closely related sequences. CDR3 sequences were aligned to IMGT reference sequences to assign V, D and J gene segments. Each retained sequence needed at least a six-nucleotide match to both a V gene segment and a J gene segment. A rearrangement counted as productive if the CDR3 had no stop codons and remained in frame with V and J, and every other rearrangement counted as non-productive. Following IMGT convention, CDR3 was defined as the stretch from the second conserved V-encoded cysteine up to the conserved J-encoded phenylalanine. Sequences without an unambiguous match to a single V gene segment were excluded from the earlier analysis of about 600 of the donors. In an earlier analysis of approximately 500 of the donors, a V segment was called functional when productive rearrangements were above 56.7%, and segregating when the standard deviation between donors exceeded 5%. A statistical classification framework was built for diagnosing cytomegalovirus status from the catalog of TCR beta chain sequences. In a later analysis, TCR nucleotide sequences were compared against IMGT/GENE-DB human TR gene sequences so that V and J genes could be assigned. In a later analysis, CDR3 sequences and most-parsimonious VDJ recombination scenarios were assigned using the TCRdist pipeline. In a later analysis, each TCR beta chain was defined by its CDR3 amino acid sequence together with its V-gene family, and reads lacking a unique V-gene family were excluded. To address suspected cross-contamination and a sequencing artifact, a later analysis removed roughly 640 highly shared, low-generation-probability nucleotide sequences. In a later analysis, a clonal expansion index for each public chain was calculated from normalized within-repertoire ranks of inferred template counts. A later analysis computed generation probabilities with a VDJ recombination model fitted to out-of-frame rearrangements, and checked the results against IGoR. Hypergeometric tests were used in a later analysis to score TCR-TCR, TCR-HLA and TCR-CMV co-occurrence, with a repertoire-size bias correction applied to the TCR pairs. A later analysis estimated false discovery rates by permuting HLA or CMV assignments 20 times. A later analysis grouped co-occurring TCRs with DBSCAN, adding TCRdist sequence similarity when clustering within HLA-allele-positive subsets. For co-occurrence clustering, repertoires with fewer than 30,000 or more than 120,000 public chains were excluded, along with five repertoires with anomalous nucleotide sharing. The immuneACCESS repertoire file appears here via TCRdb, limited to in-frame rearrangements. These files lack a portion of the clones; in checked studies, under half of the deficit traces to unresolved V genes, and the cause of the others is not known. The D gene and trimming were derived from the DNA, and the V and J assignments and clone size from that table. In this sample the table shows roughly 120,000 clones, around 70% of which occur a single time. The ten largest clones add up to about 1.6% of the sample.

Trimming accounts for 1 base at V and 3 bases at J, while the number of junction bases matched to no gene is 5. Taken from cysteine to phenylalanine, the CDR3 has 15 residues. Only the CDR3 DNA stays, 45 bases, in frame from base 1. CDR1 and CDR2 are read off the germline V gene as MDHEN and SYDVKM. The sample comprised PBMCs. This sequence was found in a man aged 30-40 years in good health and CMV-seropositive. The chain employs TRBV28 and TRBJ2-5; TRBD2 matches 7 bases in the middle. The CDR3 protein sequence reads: CASSLLGLAEETQYF. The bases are TGTGCCAGCAGTTTATTGGGCCTAGCGGAAGAGACCCAGTACTTC.